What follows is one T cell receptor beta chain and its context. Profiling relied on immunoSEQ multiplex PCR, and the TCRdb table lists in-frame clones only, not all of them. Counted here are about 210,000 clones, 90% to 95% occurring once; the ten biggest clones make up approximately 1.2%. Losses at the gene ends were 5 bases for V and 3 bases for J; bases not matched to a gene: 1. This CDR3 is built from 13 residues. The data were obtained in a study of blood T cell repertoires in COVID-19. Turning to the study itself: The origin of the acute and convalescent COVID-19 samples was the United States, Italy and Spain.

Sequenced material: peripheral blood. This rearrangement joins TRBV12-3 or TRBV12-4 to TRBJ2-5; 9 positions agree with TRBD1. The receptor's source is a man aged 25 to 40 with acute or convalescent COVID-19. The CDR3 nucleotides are TGTGCCAGCAGTGACAGGGGGGAAGAGACCCAGTACTTC. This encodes CASSDRGEETQYF.